This passage covers 5 T cell receptor beta chains from one sample sequenced in a study of metastatic and nonmetastatic thyroid tumors. Among the patients, none had received any treatment before thyroid surgery. With MiXCR, TCRdb called clones anew from the PCR reads. The sample has roughly 12,000 clones; approximately 35% are singletons. The specimen was tumor tissue. Receptors were obtained from a female donor with papillary thyroid cancer or a benign thyroid nodule (not recorded which). Some clones in this sample may be carry-over from other donors' samples.

The chain has TRBV28 and TRBJ1-2; possible D gene TRBD1, 5 bases. The CDR3 has 14 residues. V was pared by 7 bases and J by 4 bases, with 16 bases between. Germline V gives CDR1 MDHEN, CDR2 SYDVKM. As DNA, the CDR3 is TGTGCCAGCATAGGAGGGGCGTCTAGCTATGGCTACACCTTC. It encodes CASIGGASSYGYTF.

The chain joins TRBV3-1 to TRBJ1-4; possibly TRBD1 for D (6 bases). CDR3 size: 14 residues. Germline lookup yields CDR1 LGHDT and CDR2 YNNKEL (reference sequence). Trimming removed 7 bases from V and 8 bases from J, with 17 bases in between. The CDR3 sequence: CASTATGGREKLFF. DNA for the CDR3: TGTGCCAGCACCGCAACGGGGGGCCGGGAAAAACTGTTTTTT.

The chain joins TRBV20-1 to TRBJ2-7; 11 nucleotides agree with TRBD1. V shed 4 bases and J 3 bases; nucleotides not matched to a gene: 2. There are 13 residues in the CDR3. Germline CDR1 DFQATT, CDR2 SNEGSKA (reference sequence). CDR3 DNA: TGCAGTGCTACCGGGACAGGGGGCTACGAGCAGTACTTC. Translating it yields CSATGTGGYEQYF.

This clone was counted a few times. The rearrangement links TRBV6-1 to TRBJ1-5; maybe TRBD1 (5 bases). This CDR3 spans 18 amino acids. V was pared by 3 bases and J by 12 bases, with 30 bases between. Germline V gene data show CDR1 as MNHNS and CDR2 as SASEGT. The CDR3 coding sequence is TGTGCCAGCAGTGACCTTGTTACAAGGGGAATTAGCAATCAGAACCAGCATTTT. Protein sequence: CASSDLVTRGISNQNQHF.

This clone was counted many times. The gene calls are TRBV20-1 and TRBJ2-6; TRBD2 is a possible D gene (5 bases). The CDR3 extends over 14 amino acids. Looked up from germline, CDR1 is DFQATT and CDR2 is SNEGSKA (reference sequence). V dropped 5 bases and J dropped 4 bases, with 12 bases sitting between them. CDR3 protein: CSAWERPGANVLTF. CDR3 nucleotide sequence: TGCAGTGCTTGGGAGCGTCCAGGGGCCAACGTCCTGACTTTC.